This T cell receptor (beta chain) was sequenced in a study of blood T cell repertoires in COVID-19. Overall study context: The cDNA or gDNA used as material had been derived from T cells, B-cell-depleted T cells, or PBMCs.

CDR1 is SNHLY, CDR2 FYNNEI, per germline. The V and J ends lost 7 bases and 3 bases respectively, with 11 bases between them. CDR3 size: 13 residues. This clone showed up just a few times. Assay used: immunoSEQ multiplex PCR; TCRdb lists only in-frame clones, some missing. Here the sample spans hundreds of thousands of clones, around 80% being singletons. The sample comprised peripheral blood. The clonotype was recovered from a woman aged 45-60 years with acute or convalescent COVID-19. V and J are TRBV2 and TRBJ2-3; D may be TRBD2 (5 bases). The CDR3, as DNA: TGTGCCAGCAAGAGGGATTGGACAGATACGCAGTATTTT. Encoded protein: CASKRDWTDTQYF. Variable domain in full (rest from reference TRBV2 and TRBJ2-3): EPEVTQTPSHQVTQMGQEVILRCVPISNHLYFYWYRQILGQKVEFLVSFYNNEISEKSEIFDDQFSVERPDGSNFTLKIRSTKLEDSAMYFCASKRDWTDTQYFGPGTRLTVL.